This TCR beta chain appears in the sequencing data of a study of OX40 agonist ivuxolimab in advanced cancers. Study overall: Prior anti-PD-1, anti-PD-L1 or anti-CTLA-4 therapy was allowed; around 40% had some.

Germline CDR1 and CDR2: SSHAT and FNYEAQ (reference sequence). This CDR3 comprises 12 residues. As regards this clone: No antigen is known for it. The junction departs from germline at one end; a sequencing error may be responsible.

Findings and limits, study-wide: Average numbers of expanded clones were greater in CD8+ T cells than in CD4+. Antigen specificity remained undetermined for the expanded peripheral T cells.

TCRdb's table, derived via immunoSEQ multiplex PCR, lists solely in-frame clones and lacks some. The sample has tens of thousands of clones, around 80% seen once. The receptor was derived from an adult with an advanced solid tumor such as melanoma, head and neck, liver or kidney cancer. Source: CD4+ or CD8+ T cells sorted from blood, taken in a trial of the OX40 agonist ivuxolimab. The chain is built from TRBV7-7 and TRBJ2-5; no firm D call. CDR3 nucleotides: TGTGCTAGCAGTCCCTTGCAAGAGACCCAGTACTTC. Amino acid sequence: CASSPLQETQYF.